This passage covers 6 T cell receptor beta chains from one sample sequenced in a study of brain T cells in children with intractable seizures. Time point in this sample: blood from clinic visit 5 months post-surgery; TSC patient then seizure free. This table comes from immunoSEQ multiplex PCR, and its TCRdb copy is limited to in-frame clones, with some not included. The sample holds hundreds of thousands of clones, over 85% seen once. The sample in question was peripheral blood, obtained more than 4 months after surgery. Source of these receptors: a boy less than two years old with tuberous sclerosis and intractable seizures.

This chain connects TRBV3-1 (or the pseudogene TRBV3-2) to TRBJ2-1, with 7 bases that match TRBD2. The CDR3 spans 16 residues. Germline values: CDR1 LGHDT, CDR2 YNNKEL (reference sequence). After removal of 7 bases from V and 2 bases from J, the junction contained 11 bases not matched to a gene. This chain's CDR3 is CASTPRWGGPYNEQFF. CDR3 nucleotides: TGTGCCAGCACCCCACGATGGGGGGGACCCTACAATGAGCAGTTCTTC.

This chain uses TRBV4-1 with TRBJ2-2; no reliable D call. The CDR3 extends over 15 amino acids. The V gene lost 0 bases and the J gene lost 6 bases, with 11 bases spanning the gap. Germline CDR1 and CDR2: MGHRA and YSYEKL. The CDR3 loop reads CASSQDGLDSGELFF. In nucleotides, the CDR3 is TGCGCCAGCAGCCAAGACGGGCTAGACTCCGGGGAGCTGTTTTTT.

The rearrangement uses TRBV11-2 and TRBJ2-1, with 9 positions matching TRBD2. Germline values: CDR1 SGHAT, CDR2 FQNNGV. This CDR3 comprises 15 residues. J lost 6 bases, V lost 5 bases, and 8 bases had no gene match. The CDR3 loop is CASSRWASGTNEQFF. The CDR3 coding sequence is TGTGCCAGCAGCAGATGGGCTAGCGGGACCAATGAGCAGTTCTTC.

The V and J genes are TRBV10-3 and TRBJ2-1; a possible D gene is TRBD1 (6 bases). Germline CDR1 reads ENHRY; CDR2 reads SYGVKD. Trimming cost V 3 bases and J 7 bases, with 16 bases left between them. CDR3 length: 15 amino acids. CDR3 bases: TGTGCCATCAGTGACCCCCGGGACACAGGAAATGAGCAGTTCTTC. It specifies CAISDPRDTGNEQFF.

This clone appeared once. The chain recombines TRBV10-3 with TRBJ2-2; D gene ambiguous. Per the germline V gene, CDR1 is ENHRY and CDR2 is SYGVKD. The CDR3 runs 13 residues. The V and J ends lost 3 bases and 9 bases respectively, with 11 bases between them. The CDR3: CAISEWVSRELFF. The CDR3 nucleotides read TGTGCCATCAGTGAATGGGTCTCAAGGGAGCTGTTTTTT.

This clone was observed once. The rearrangement uses TRBV7-6 and TRBJ1-3; D is unresolved. CDR1 SGHVS and CDR2 FNYEAQ come from the germline V gene. The CDR3 loop spans 15 amino acids. V was cut by 3 bases and J by 0 bases, with 9 bases left in between. The CDR3 nucleotides are TGTGCCAGCAGCTTGGACCCAGGCTCTGGAAACACCATATATTTT. Translation gives CASSLDPGSGNTIYF.